This TCR beta chain was sequenced in a study of Graves' ophthalmopathy and Graves' hyperthyroidism listed by TCRdb under 2018. Regarding the research as a whole: Peripheral blood was collected at initial diagnosis, before any treatment. To tell Graves' ophthalmopathy apart from Graves' hyperthyroidism, and to predict which patients would progress to ophthalmopathy, the study relied on TCR beta repertoire signatures. In total, over 130 blood samples were TCR-sequenced: around 42 ophthalmopathy, some 72 hyperthyroidism and 17 hyperthyroidism-to-ophthalmopathy patients. To explore V-J signatures that separate ophthalmopathy from hyperthyroidism, a discovery set of around 97 patients was enrolled, consisting of approximately 45 with ophthalmopathy and around 57 with stable hyperthyroidism. An independent validation cohort comprised fewer than 20 hyperthyroidism patients and 15 to 17 patients who later progressed from hyperthyroidism to ophthalmopathy. In six hyperthyroidism patients, T-cell repertoires of thyroid tissue and blood were compared. After sampling, hyperthyroidism patients received methimazole starting at 30 mg daily, and ophthalmopathy patients received high-dose intravenous methylprednisolone. Overall study outcomes, separate from this receptor: In validation, the model predicted ophthalmopathy progression with more than 55% sensitivity and 72.22% specificity; some 13 predicted patients were CT-confirmed with GO in a median of approximately 6.5 months. Sample size was not statistically predetermined, and group allocation was not concealed from the investigators. Most expanded thyroid clonotypes with frequency above 0.001 were also detected in blood, suggesting blood repertoires may reflect the thyroid immune response. In cross-validation, the 13-signature model distinguished ophthalmopathy from stable hyperthyroidism with 85% to 90% sensitivity and 81.08% specificity, and in the test set the corresponding values were about 80% and 75%.

TCR beta CDR3 regions were amplified from RNA transcripts for repertoire sequencing. HTBI primers and the Qiagen OneStep RT-PCR kit were used in a first-round RT-PCR, which was followed by a second-round multiplex PCR, size selection and purification. The libraries underwent paired-end sequencing with 100 bp reads on an Illumina HiSeq2000. On the study's bioinformatics: SOAPnuke was used to process the reads, removing any read that contained adapters or uncalled bases, had a mean Phred below 15, or lacked an exact match to the constant primer or identifier. COPE v1.2.5 was used to merge the high-quality paired reads. Clonotypes were defined as unique nucleotide sequences and were aligned to IMGT TRB V, D and J references using MiTCR v1.1. The analysis was limited to V-J combinations with a frequency above 0.0001, which together covered more than 99% of repertoires. For each V-J combination, a TCR clonal expansion and chaos score was defined as the ratio of F50 clonal expansion to chaos observed in the TCRdist matrix. Features were reduced by Welch's t-statistics and random forest to roughly 14 V-J combinations, which fed a naive Bayes classifier. The Morisita-Horn index was used to measure how similar the thyroid and blood repertoires were. Using fastp trimming at Q25 and MiXCR clonotype assembly, TCRdb reanalyzed the public sequencing data and kept in-frame beta chains. Records with the same CDR3 protein are collapsed into one entry carrying the most frequent genes and DNA. These V and J calls are TCRdb output, not the study's own analysis. The sample yields roughly 220,000 distinct CDR3 sequences; around 42% were counted once. Together, the top ten hold approximately 51% of the sample.

CDR1 and CDR2 are drawn from the germline V gene: ENHRY, SYGVKD. Counted from cysteine to phenylalanine, this CDR3 has 12 amino acids. Kept here is only the CDR3 DNA, which spans 36 bases and is read in frame from base 1. V gives up 10 bases and J gives up 3 bases, and the segment between their germline ends measures 12 bases. The ophthalmopathy patients had moderately to severely active disease, with a Clinical Activity Score of 3 or higher, a NOSPECS grade of 4 or higher, and a disease duration of less than 3 months. Patients were excluded if they had other autoimmune diseases, uncontrolled infections, pregnancy or lactation. Diagnosis relied on clinical symptoms, serum thyroxine, TRAb, thyroid ultrasound and orbital computed tomography. Ficoll-Paque density gradient centrifugation was used to isolate PBMCs from under 11 ml of fresh peripheral blood. Total RNA was extracted using Trizol reagent, and RNA quality was checked on an Agilent 2100 Bioanalyzer.

This clonotype was counted only a few times. The target of this receptor is not known. No much larger clone is present one base from it, and per-base qualities are unavailable. The receptor was derived from an adult man with Graves' ophthalmopathy. The sequencing input was peripheral blood. Recombination joined TRBV10-3 with TRBJ2-5; a weak D assignment points to TRBD1 (6 bases agree). The CDR3 protein: CATRTEKETQYF. The DNA sequence reads TGTGCCACTCGGACAGAGAAAGAGACCCAGTACTTC.